This TCR beta chain was captured in a study of Ad26.COV2.S vaccination and SARS-CoV-2 variants. Study as a whole: The COV1001 Ad26.COV2.S trial arm included the donor.

Some clones are missing from TCRdb's copy, which holds only in-frame ones; the method was immunoSEQ multiplex PCR. The sample has about 420,000 clones, approximately 90% seen once. V lost 1 base and J lost 5, with 11 bases in between. The CDR3 loop spans 14 amino acids. Germline CDR1 and CDR2: SEHNR and FQNEAQ (reference sequence). This sample's treatment: 19 received Ad26.COV2.S at low or high dose, single or two shots; 5 received placebo; per-sample allocation not given. Repertoires come from day 63 after the first vaccine or placebo injection. Within Boston, the person who donated was an adult of 18-55 years. The vaccine delivered Wuhan-strain SARS-CoV-2 spike through an Ad26 vector. Whole-study results and caveats: Comparability of non-spike TCR breadth was observed across vaccine and placebo recipients.

In this sample, this clone turned up once. Its specificity is not known. This sequence originates from a person between 18 and 59 years old who received the Ad26.COV2.S COVID-19 vaccine or a placebo. The chain recombines TRBV7-9 with TRBJ1-2; D call uncertain. The source was peripheral blood, collected in a trial of Ad26.COV2.S vaccine versus placebo. CDR3 loop: CASSLVVSSYGYTF. Here the CDR3 DNA reads TGTGCCAGCAGCTTAGTTGTCAGTTCATATGGCTACACCTTC.